What follows are 25 T cell receptor beta chains derived from one specimen sequenced in a study of blood T cell repertoires in COVID-19. Generated by immunoSEQ multiplex PCR, the TCRdb table keeps only in-frame clones and is missing some. The sample yields tens of thousands of clones, 87% seen once. Sequenced sample: peripheral blood. All receptors come from a male donor with acute or convalescent COVID-19.

In its sample, this clone was seen once. The V gene is TRBV18, the J gene TRBJ1-2; 7 nucleotides agree with TRBD1. Germline lookup yields CDR1 KGHSH and CDR2 LQKENI. V lost 4 bases, J lost 3 bases, and 8 bases stayed unmatched. This CDR3 is built from 15 residues. DNA for the CDR3: TGTGCCAGCTCACGGACCGGGACAGCAGACTATGGCTACACCTTC. Protein sequence: CASSRTGTADYGYTF.

CDR3: CASTPYQANTEAFF. DNA of the CDR3: TGTGCCAGCACCCCTTACCAGGCTAACACTGAAGCTTTCTTT. The chain links TRBV2 to TRBJ1-1, with D uncertain. In germline, CDR1 is SNHLY, CDR2 FYNNEI. CDR3 length: 14 amino acids. Trimming took 7 bases from V and 2 from J, leaving 14 bases between them.

This chain connects TRBV5-6 to TRBJ1-5; no definite D call. V dropped 4 bases and J dropped 6 bases, with 20 bases sitting between them. Germline V gene sequence: CDR1 SGHDT, CDR2 YYEEEE. This CDR3 is built from 16 residues. The CDR3 protein is CASSRRETEPRQPQHF. The CDR3 region has the DNA TGTGCCAGCAGCCGACGGGAAACGGAGCCCCGTCAGCCCCAGCATTTT.

This clone is a singleton in its sample. This rearrangement joins TRBV11-1 to TRBJ2-3, with D tentatively TRBD2 (6 bases). The germline gives CDR1 SGHAT, CDR2 FQDESV (reference sequence). Trimming cost V 6 bases and J 3 bases, with 16 bases left between them. The CDR3 extends over 15 amino acids. CDR3 coding DNA: TGTGCCAGCAGTTCGTGGGGGGAAGGAACAGATACGCAGTATTTT. Translation: CASSSWGEGTDTQYF. Complete variable domain (other parts from reference TRBV11-1 and TRBJ2-3): EAEVAQSPRYKITEKSQAVAFWCDPISGHATLYWYRQILGQGPELLVQFQDESVVDDSQLPKDRFSAERLKGVDSTLKIQPAELGDSAMYLCASSSWGEGTDTQYFGPGTRLTVL.

The chain links TRBV29-1 to TRBJ2-1, with 9 positions matching TRBD1. With V trimmed by 4 bases and J by 4 bases, 5 bases remained unmatched. CDR3 size: 14 residues. Per germline, CDR1 SQVTM and CDR2 ANQGSEA. The CDR3 region is CSVATGGTYNEQFF. In DNA, the CDR3 is TGCAGCGTTGCTACAGGGGGCACGTACAATGAGCAGTTCTTC.

The V gene is TRBV9, the J gene TRBJ2-2; 11 bases agree with TRBD2. Germline V gene sequence: CDR1 SGDLS, CDR2 YYNGEE. V was pared by 0 bases and J by 7 bases, with 8 bases of the junction left unmatched. This CDR3 region has 17 residues. CDR3: CASSVASSGGYGGELFF. CDR3 nucleotides: TGTGCCAGCAGCGTAGCATCTAGCGGGGGGTATGGCGGGGAGCTGTTTTTT.

This chain connects TRBV6-4 to TRBJ2-7; no reliable D call. The V and J ends lost 0 bases and 3 bases respectively, with 6 bases between them. CDR1 MRHNA and CDR2 SNTAGT come from the germline V gene. The CDR3 has 13 residues. The CDR3 DNA reads as TGTGCCAGCAGTGACTCGGGCGTCTACGAGCAGTACTTC. Translation: CASSDSGVYEQYF.

The V and J genes are TRBV11-2 and TRBJ2-2; unclear D gene. The V and J ends lost 5 bases and 6 bases respectively, with 16 bases between them. The CDR3 sequence is 15 residues long. Germline V lookup: CDR1 SGHAT, CDR2 FQNNGV. CDR3 sequence: CASSQQVVGAGELFF. CDR3 bases: TGTGCCAGCAGCCAACAAGTAGTGGGCGCCGGGGAGCTGTTTTTT.

The J gene is TRBJ1-3, the V gene TRBV2, with D perhaps matching TRBD1 (6 bases). V dropped 0 bases and J dropped 2 bases, with 8 bases sitting between them. This CDR3 contains 15 residues. Per the germline V gene, CDR1 is SNHLY and CDR2 is FYNNEI. CDR3 DNA: TGTGCCAGCAGTGAAGCGCGGGGGCCTGGAAACACCATATATTTT. Residues: CASSEARGPGNTIYF.

The chain joins TRBV7-9 to TRBJ1-2; no firm D call. There are 12 residues in the CDR3. CDR1 and CDR2 (germline): SEHNR, FQNEAQ (reference sequence). V lost 2 bases and J 8 bases, leaving 9 bases between the germline ends. The CDR3 protein is CASSLNINGYTF. Here the CDR3 DNA reads TGTGCCAGCAGCTTAAACATTAACGGCTACACCTTC.

The rearrangement uses TRBV6-6 and TRBJ1-1; D call uncertain. Germline CDR1 and CDR2: MNHNY and SVGAGI (reference sequence). The V and J ends lost 6 bases and 0 bases respectively, with 8 bases between them. The CDR3 extends over 13 amino acids. The DNA of the CDR3 is TGTGCCAGCAGCTCAGGAATGAACACTGAAGCTTTCTTT. Encoded protein: CASSSGMNTEAFF.

This sequence joins TRBV27 and TRBJ1-2, with 8 bases that match TRBD1. CDR3 length equals 13 residues. Germline loops: CDR1 MNHEY, CDR2 SMNVEV (reference sequence). Trimming removed 8 bases from V and 2 bases from J; junction bases left unmatched: 4. The CDR3 nucleotides read TGTGCCAGCCGGAGGACAGGGAACTATGGCTACACCTTC. It translates to CASRRTGNYGYTF.

The chain has TRBV6-5 and TRBJ2-1; D perhaps matches TRBD2 (6 bases). CDR1 is MNHEY and CDR2 is SVGAGI in the germline V gene. V was shortened by 5 bases and J by 13 bases, with 15 bases between the two germline ends. The CDR3 totals 12 residues. Here the CDR3 DNA reads TGTGCCAGCAGTCACCCCCCCGGGGGACAGTTCTTC. This sequence encodes CASSHPPGGQFF.

The genes are TRBV7-2 and TRBJ1-1; TRBD1 matches 7 bases. CDR1 is SGHTA and CDR2 is FQGNSA in the germline V gene. J was trimmed by 5 bases and V by 0 bases; bases with no gene match: 3. The CDR3 runs to 14 residues. DNA of the CDR3: TGTGCCAGCAGCTTAGCCAGGGGGTGGACTGAAGCTTTCTTT. Its protein product is CASSLARGWTEAFF.

The rearrangement uses TRBV13 and TRBJ1-4; D is ambiguous. The CDR3 covers 14 residues. Germline CDR1 is PRHDT and CDR2 is FYEKMQ (reference sequence). The V end was cut by 8 bases, the J end by 7 bases, with 17 bases between. CDR3 residues: CASGSGSLVEKLFF. The CDR3 DNA follows: TGTGCCAGCGGCTCGGGTAGTTTGGTTGAAAAACTGTTTTTT.

The chain has TRBV4-2 and TRBJ2-7; 9 nucleotides match TRBD1. Trimming at V came to 0 bases and at J to 4 bases, leaving 13 bases not matched to a gene. This CDR3 is built from 18 residues. CDR1 LGHNA and CDR2 YNFKEQ come from the germline V gene. The CDR3 DNA is TGTGCCAGCAGCCAAGATCTGGGACAGGGACTAACTAATTACGAGCAGTACTTC. Amino acids: CASSQDLGQGLTNYEQYF.

This clone was detected only once. The rearrangement links TRBV7-2 to TRBJ2-5; 9 bases line up with TRBD2. The CDR3 covers 15 residues. Trimming cost V 5 bases and J 2 bases; bases outside gene matches: 6. Germline-derived CDR1 and CDR2 are SGHTA and FQGNSA. The CDR3 loop is CASSANSGGQETQYF. CDR3 sequence (DNA): TGTGCCAGCAGCGCTAATAGCGGGGGTCAAGAGACCCAGTACTTC.

This sequence joins TRBV19 and TRBJ2-1; 12 bases agree with TRBD2. Germline V lookup: CDR1 LNHDA, CDR2 SQIVND (reference sequence). Trimming at V came to 4 bases and at J to 1 base, leaving 11 bases not matched to a gene. The CDR3 totals 19 residues. This chain's CDR3 is CASSTPSGGGIRSYNEQFF. CDR3 DNA: TGTGCCAGTAGTACCCCTAGCGGGGGGGGTATAAGGTCCTACAATGAGCAGTTCTTC.

The rearrangement uses TRBV19 and TRBJ1-1; no firm D call. Germline lookup yields CDR1 LNHDA and CDR2 SQIVND (reference sequence). Trimming cost V 5 bases and J 1 base, with 8 bases left between them. The CDR3 has 13 residues. The chain's CDR3 is CASSLRRNTEAFF. The CDR3 nucleotides read TGTGCCAGTAGTTTGCGGAGGAACACTGAAGCTTTCTTT. Together with reference TRBV19 and TRBJ1-1, the CDR3 gives the full variable domain: DGGITQSPKYLFRKEGQNVTLSCEQNLNHDAMYWYRQDPGQGLRLIYYSQIVNDFQKGDIAEGYSVSREKKESFPLTVTSAQKNPTAFYLCASSLRRNTEAFFGQGTRLTVV.

The V call is TRBV5-1, the J call TRBJ2-2; 8 nucleotides agree with TRBD1. The CDR3 is 16 amino acids. Trimming removed 3 bases from V and 4 bases from J; junction bases left unmatched: 8. Germline V lookup: CDR1 SGHRS, CDR2 YFSETQ. CDR3 sequence reads: CASSSQGALGTGELFF. In nucleotides, the CDR3 is TGCGCCAGCAGCTCCCAGGGGGCCCTGGGCACCGGGGAGCTGTTTTTT. The full variable domain, completed using reference TRBV5-1 and TRBJ2-2, is KAGVTQTPRYLIKTRGQQVTLSCSPISGHRSVSWYQQTPGQGLQFLFEYFSETQRNKGNFPGRFSGRQFSNSRSEMNVSTLELGDSALYLCASSSQGALGTGELFFGEGSRLTVL.

The rearrangement joins TRBV3-1 (or the pseudogene TRBV3-2) to TRBJ1-2, with D unresolved. V was pared by 6 bases and J by 2 bases, with 10 bases between. The CDR3 runs 13 residues. The germline gives CDR1 LGHDT, CDR2 YNNKEL (reference sequence). CDR3: CASSPTENYGYTF. The CDR3 coding sequence is TGTGCCAGCAGTCCTACGGAGAACTATGGCTACACCTTC.

This sequence joins TRBV6-1 and TRBJ2-5, with 11 bases that match TRBD2. Germline V gives CDR1 MNHNS, CDR2 SASEGT. Unmatched junction bases numbered 6, after V lost 4 bases and J lost 2 bases. The CDR3 covers 16 residues. The CDR3 nucleotides are TGTGCCAGCAGTGTTGGGCTAGCGGGGGGACAAGAGACCCAGTACTTC. It is translated as CASSVGLAGGQETQYF.

The chain combines TRBV6-5 with TRBJ1-2, with D perhaps TRBD1 (6 bases). This CDR3 has 12 residues. Germline loops: CDR1 MNHEY, CDR2 SVGAGI. Trimming left V 6 bases short and J 8 bases short, with 13 bases between. In DNA form, the CDR3 reads TGTGCCAGCAGAAACCGGGACAAGGGCTACACCTTC. It yields the protein CASRNRDKGYTF.

This chain uses TRBV5-6 with TRBJ1-1; perhaps TRBD1 as D (6 bases). The CDR3 is 13 amino acids. Germline V gene lookup returns CDR1 SGHDT and CDR2 YYEEEE. Deletions cut 2 bases from V and 5 bases from J, with 10 bases between. The CDR3 DNA reads TGTGCCAGCAGCTTTGCAGGGGCGACTGAAGCTTTCTTT. Translated, it gives CASSFAGATEAFF.

This chain uses TRBV2 with TRBJ2-1; 13 positions match TRBD2. Trimming took 4 bases from V and 6 from J; bases not matched to a gene: 6. This CDR3 has 16 amino acids. CDR1 is SNHLY, CDR2 FYNNEI, per germline. DNA for the CDR3: TGTGCCAGCAGTGTTGGGACTAGCGGGGCGCTCAATGAGCAGTTCTTC. It specifies CASSVGTSGALNEQFF.